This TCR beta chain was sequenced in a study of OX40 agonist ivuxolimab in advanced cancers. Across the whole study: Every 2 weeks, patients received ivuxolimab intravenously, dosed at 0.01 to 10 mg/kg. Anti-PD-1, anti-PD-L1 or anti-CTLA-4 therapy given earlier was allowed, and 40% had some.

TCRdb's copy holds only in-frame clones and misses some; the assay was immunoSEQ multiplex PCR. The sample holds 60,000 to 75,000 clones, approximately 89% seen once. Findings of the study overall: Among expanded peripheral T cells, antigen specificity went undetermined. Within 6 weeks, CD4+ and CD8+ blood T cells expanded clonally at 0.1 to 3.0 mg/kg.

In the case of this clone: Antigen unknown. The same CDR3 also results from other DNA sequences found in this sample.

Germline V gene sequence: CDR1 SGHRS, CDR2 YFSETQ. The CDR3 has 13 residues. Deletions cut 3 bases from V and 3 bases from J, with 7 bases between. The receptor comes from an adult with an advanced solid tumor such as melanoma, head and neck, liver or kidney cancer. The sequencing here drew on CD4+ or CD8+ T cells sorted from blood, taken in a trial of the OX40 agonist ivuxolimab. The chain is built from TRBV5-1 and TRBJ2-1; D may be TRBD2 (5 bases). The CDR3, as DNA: TGCGCCAGCAGCTCTGACTACTACAATGAGCAGTTCTTC. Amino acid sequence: CASSSDYYNEQFF.